This TCR beta chain stems from a study of blood T cells in healthy people across ages. The CDR3 is 14 residues long. V was cut by 2 bases and J by 4 bases, with 10 bases left in between. Germline CDR1 reads SGHRS; CDR2 reads YFSETQ. This clonotype was recorded many times. The authors ran a second PCR of about 7 to 12 cycles using a sample-barcoded 5' primer and a J-beta primer mix. TCRdb redid the calling of the 5' RACE reads with MiXCR, one entry per CDR3 protein. The sample includes 1,500,000 or so distinct CDR3 sequences, approximately 43% of them seen just once. In terms of origin and age, donors were healthy Caucasian individuals from Russia aged about 6 to 90. The total RNA that was extracted per sample amounted to at least 6 micrograms.

The clonotype was recovered from a woman aged 18-35 years in good health. The sample taken for sequencing was blood. The rearrangement uses TRBV5-1 and TRBJ1-5; weak D call: TRBD1 (5 bases). The CDR3 bases are TGCGCCAGCAGCTTCGGGGACGGTAATCAGCCCCAGCATTTT. Residues: CASSFGDGNQPQHF.